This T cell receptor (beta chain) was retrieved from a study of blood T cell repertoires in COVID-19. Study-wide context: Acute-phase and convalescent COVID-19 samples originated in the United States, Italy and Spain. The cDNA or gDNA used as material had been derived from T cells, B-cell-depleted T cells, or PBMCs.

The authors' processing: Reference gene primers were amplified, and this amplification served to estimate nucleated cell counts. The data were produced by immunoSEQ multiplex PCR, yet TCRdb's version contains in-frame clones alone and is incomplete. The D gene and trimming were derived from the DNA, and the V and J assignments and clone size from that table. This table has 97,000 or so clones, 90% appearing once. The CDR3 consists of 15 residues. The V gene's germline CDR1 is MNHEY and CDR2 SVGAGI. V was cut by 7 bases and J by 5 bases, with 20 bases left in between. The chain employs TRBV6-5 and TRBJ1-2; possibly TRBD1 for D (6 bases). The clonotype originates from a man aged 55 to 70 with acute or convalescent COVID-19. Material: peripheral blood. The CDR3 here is CASIQGRGGGYGYTF. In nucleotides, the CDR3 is TGTGCCAGCATCCAGGGCAGGGGTGGAGGTTATGGCTACACCTTC.